This TCR beta chain derives from a study of CD8 T cells in ankylosing spondylitis. The germline CDR1 and CDR2 sequences are MDHEN and SYDVKM. There are 12 residues in the CDR3. Trimming pared 6 bases from V and 6 bases from J, leaving 9 bases between. TCRdb passed the 5' RACE reads through MiXCR, listing each CDR3 protein once. The sample gives about 140,000 distinct CDR3 sequences, approximately 9.2% of which show up once; approximately 6.8% is in the top ten. This clonotype occurred many times. The clonotype originates from a male donor with ankylosing spondylitis. V is TRBV28 and J is TRBJ1-5, with TRBD1 as a possible D gene (5 bases). The sample was synovial fluid, either unsorted or a sorted T cell fraction (not recorded which). CDR3 loop: CASSSGGQPQHF. For the CDR3, the DNA is TGTGCCAGCAGCTCCGGGGGTCAGCCCCAGCATTTT.